The T cell receptor (beta chain) described here comes from a study of blood T cells in healthy people across ages. Details on this clonotype: Its antigen remains unknown.

J was trimmed by 4 bases and V by 4 bases; bases with no gene match: 5. CDR3 length equals 15 residues. Germline V gives CDR1 LNHDA, CDR2 SQIVND (reference sequence). The study, taken as a whole, reports: It was not known whether donors were CMV positive (a possible confounder of expanded clonotype changes).

A second PCR, run for roughly 7 to 12 cycles, used a sample-barcoded 5' primer plus a J-beta primer mix. All samples yielded 2.5 million or more CDR3-containing paired-end reads. TCRdb used MiXCR to reprocess the 5' RACE reads, holding one entry per CDR3 protein. The table lists about 1,800,000 distinct CDR3 sequences, approximately 30% of them singletons. The sequenced sample consisted of blood. This clonotype was sampled from a young woman in good health. The rearrangement uses TRBV19 and TRBJ1-2; 11 bases match TRBD1. The CDR3 reads CASSTRDRGVYGYTF. The CDR3 DNA reads TGTGCCAGTAGTACCCGGGACAGGGGGGTCTATGGCTACACCTTC.